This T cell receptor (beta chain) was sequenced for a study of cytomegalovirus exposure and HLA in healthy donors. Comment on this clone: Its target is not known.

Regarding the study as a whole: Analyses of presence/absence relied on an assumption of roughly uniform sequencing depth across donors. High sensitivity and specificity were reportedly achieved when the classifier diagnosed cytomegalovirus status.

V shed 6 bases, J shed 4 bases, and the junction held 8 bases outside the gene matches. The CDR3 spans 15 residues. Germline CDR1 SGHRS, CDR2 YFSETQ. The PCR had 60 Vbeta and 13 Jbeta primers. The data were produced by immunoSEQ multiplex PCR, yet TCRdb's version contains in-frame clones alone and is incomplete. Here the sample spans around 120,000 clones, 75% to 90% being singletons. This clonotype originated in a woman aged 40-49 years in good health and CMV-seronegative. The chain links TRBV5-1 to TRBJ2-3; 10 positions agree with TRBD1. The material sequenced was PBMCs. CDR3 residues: CASTQGQGNSDTQYF. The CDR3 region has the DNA TGCGCCAGCACGCAGGGACAGGGGAACTCAGATACGCAGTATTTT.